The 7 T cell receptor beta chains below come from one sample, sequenced in a study of blood T cell repertoires in COVID-19. Data came from immunoSEQ multiplex PCR; TCRdb stores just in-frame clones and leaves some out. Here the sample spans about 170,000 clones, about 86% being singletons. What was sequenced was peripheral blood. The source is a man aged 18-30 years with active or convalescent COVID-19.

The chain recombines TRBV28 with TRBJ1-1, with a possible D match to TRBD1 (6 bases). Deletions cut 9 bases from V and 1 base from J, with 12 bases between. Germline V CDR1 and CDR2: MDHEN, SYDVKM. This CDR3 is built from 13 residues. The CDR3 here is CASNRASNTEAFF. The CDR3 region has the DNA TGTGCCAGTAACAGGGCCTCGAACACTGAAGCTTTCTTT.

This chain uses TRBV6-5 with TRBJ2-6; 8 bases align to TRBD1. This CDR3 spans 15 amino acids. V dropped 6 bases and J dropped 3; count of bases not matched to a gene: 4. Germline values: CDR1 MNHEY, CDR2 SVGAGI. CDR3 region: CASSAGTGGANVLTF. CDR3 nucleotides: TGTGCCAGCAGCGCCGGGACAGGTGGGGCCAACGTCCTGACTTTC.

This clone was counted a single time. The V call is TRBV29-1, the J call TRBJ1-5; TRBD1 is a possible D gene (6 bases). V dropped 6 bases and J dropped 0 bases, with 9 bases sitting between them. Germline V gene lookup returns CDR1 SQVTM and CDR2 ANQGSEA. The CDR3 has 13 amino acids. CDR3 loop: CSVRTDSNQPQHF. CDR3 nucleotides: TGCAGCGTCCGGACAGATAGCAATCAGCCCCAGCATTTT.

The chain joins TRBV6-6 to TRBJ2-1; TRBD1 matches 11 bases. The CDR3 covers 15 residues. With V trimmed by 5 bases and J by 8 bases, 8 bases remained unmatched. Germline V gene data show CDR1 as MNHNY and CDR2 as SVGAGI (reference sequence). The CDR3, as DNA: TGTGCCAGCAGTCCCGGGACAGGGGGGGTAGATGAGCAGTTCTTC. As protein: CASSPGTGGVDEQFF.

V usage is TRBV5-1 and J usage is TRBJ1-1; D is uncertain. The CDR3 consists of 13 residues. Trimming removed 1 base from V and 1 base from J, with 5 bases in between. Germline CDR1 SGHRS, CDR2 YFSETQ. CDR3 sequence: CASSLWANTEAFF. For the CDR3, the DNA is TGCGCCAGCAGCTTGTGGGCGAACACTGAAGCTTTCTTT.

V and J are TRBV6-2 or TRBV6-3 and TRBJ1-2; D might be TRBD1 (6 bases). The CDR3 spans 13 residues. Trimming left V 5 bases short and J 5 bases short, with 12 bases between. In germline, CDR1 is MNHEY, CDR2 SVGEGT. The CDR3 sequence: CASSLQGLYGYTF. The CDR3 DNA reads as TGTGCCAGCAGTCTACAGGGATTATATGGCTACACCTTC.

The V and J genes are TRBV14 and TRBJ1-2, with 9 bases fitting TRBD1. Germline V gene sequence: CDR1 SGHDN, CDR2 FVKESK. Trimming at V came to 3 bases and at J to 8 bases, leaving 19 bases not matched to a gene. This CDR3 has 18 amino acids. In nucleotides, the CDR3 is TGTGCCAGCAGCCAGCTGGTCGGGACAGGGTTTAATAAAGGCGGCTACACCTTC. It yields the protein CASSQLVGTGFNKGGYTF.